Listed here are 2 T cell receptor beta chains from one sample, sequenced in a study of T cell clones after liver transplantation. Measured with immunoSEQ multiplex PCR; TCRdb has only the in-frame clones, and not every one. The sample has 12,000 to 15,000 clones, roughly 91% seen once; the top ten hold nearly 50%. Source: CD8+ T cells from blood, taken before liver transplant. The receptor source for this set is a human donor who received a liver transplant.

This chain links TRBV28 with TRBJ2-7; a weak D match, TRBD2 (7 bases). Germline CDR1 is MDHEN and CDR2 is SYDVKM. The CDR3 totals 12 residues. Trimming cost V 7 bases and J 6 bases, with 13 bases left between them. The CDR3 DNA follows: TGTGCCAGCACCAAGGGGGGGAGCGAGCAGTACTTC. It specifies CASTKGGSEQYF. Looking up the rest from reference TRBV28 and TRBJ2-7 gives the full variable domain: DVKVTQSSRYLVKRTGEKVFLECVQDMDHENMFWYRQDPGLGLRLIYFSYDVKMKEKGDIPEGYSVSREKKERFSLILESASTNQTSMYLCASTKGGSEQYFGPGTRLTVT.

This rearrangement joins TRBV10-3 to TRBJ2-7, with 9 bases lining up with TRBD1. There are 17 residues in the CDR3. The germline V gene encodes CDR1 ENHRY and CDR2 SYGVKD. Unmatched junction bases numbered 10, after V lost 1 base and J lost 3 bases. CDR3 residues: CAISEFDLRDRVYEQYF. The CDR3 DNA is TGTGCCATCAGTGAGTTCGACCTCCGGGACAGGGTCTACGAGCAGTACTTC.